This TCR beta chain was sequenced for a study of blood T cell repertoires in COVID-19. The V end lost 0 bases, the J end lost 2 bases, and 17 bases lay between the germline ends. Germline V CDR1 and CDR2: LGHDT, YNNKEL (reference sequence). The CDR3 sequence is 18 residues long. The repertoire was sequenced with immunoSEQ multiplex PCR; TCRdb's copy has only in-frame clones and lacks some. Of over 200,000 clones detected, 87% appear once; the ten largest clones hold 10% to 13%. The chain links TRBV3-1 (or the pseudogene TRBV3-2) to TRBJ1-5; no firm D call. This TCR derives from a man aged 25-45 years who had recovered from COVID-19. Sample: PBMCs or T cells enriched from blood (not recorded which). The DNA of the CDR3 is TGTGCCAGCAGCCAAGATTTTGGAGGACGCTCCCGCAATCAGCCCCAGCATTTT. It yields the protein CASSQDFGGRSRNQPQHF.